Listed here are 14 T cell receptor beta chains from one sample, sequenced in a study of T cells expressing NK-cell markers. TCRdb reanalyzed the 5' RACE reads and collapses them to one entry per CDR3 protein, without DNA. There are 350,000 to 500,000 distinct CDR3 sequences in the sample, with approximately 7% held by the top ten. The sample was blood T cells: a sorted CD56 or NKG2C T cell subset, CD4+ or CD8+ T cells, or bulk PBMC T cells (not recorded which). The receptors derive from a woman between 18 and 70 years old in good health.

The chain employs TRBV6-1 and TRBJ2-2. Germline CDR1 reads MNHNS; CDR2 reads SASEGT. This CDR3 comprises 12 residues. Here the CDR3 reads CASTYLIGELFF.

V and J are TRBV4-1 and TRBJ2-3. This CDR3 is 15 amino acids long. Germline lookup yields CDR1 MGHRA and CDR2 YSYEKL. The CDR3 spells CASSQARTVTDTQYF.

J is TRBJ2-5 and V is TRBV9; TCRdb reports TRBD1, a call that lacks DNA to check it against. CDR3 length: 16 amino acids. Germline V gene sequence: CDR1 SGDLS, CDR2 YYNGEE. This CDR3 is CASSVAPTGRQETQYF.

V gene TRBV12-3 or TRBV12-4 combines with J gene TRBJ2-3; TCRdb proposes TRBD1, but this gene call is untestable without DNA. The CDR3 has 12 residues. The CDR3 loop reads CADSPLEDTQYF.

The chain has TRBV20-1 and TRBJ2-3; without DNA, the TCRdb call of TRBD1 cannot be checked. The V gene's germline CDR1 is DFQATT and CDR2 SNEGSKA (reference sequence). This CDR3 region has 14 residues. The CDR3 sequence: CSATPGQGLDTQYF.

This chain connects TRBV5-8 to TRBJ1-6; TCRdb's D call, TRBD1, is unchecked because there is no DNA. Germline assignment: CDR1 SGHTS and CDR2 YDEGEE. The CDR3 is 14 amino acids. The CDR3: CASSSGTVNSPLHF.

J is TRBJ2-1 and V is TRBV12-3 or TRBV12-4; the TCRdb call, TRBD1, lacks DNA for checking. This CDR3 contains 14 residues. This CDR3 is CASTYRSGLKVQFF.

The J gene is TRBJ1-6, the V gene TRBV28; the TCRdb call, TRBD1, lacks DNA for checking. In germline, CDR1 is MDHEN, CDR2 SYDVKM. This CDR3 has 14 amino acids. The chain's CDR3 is CASSFRTANSPLHF.

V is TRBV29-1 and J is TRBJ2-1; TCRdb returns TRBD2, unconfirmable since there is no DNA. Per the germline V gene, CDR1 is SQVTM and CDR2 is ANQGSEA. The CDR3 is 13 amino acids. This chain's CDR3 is CSVGIAGVNEQFF.

CDR3 protein: CASRTSGAWPETQYF. The rearrangement uses TRBV7-9 and TRBJ2-5; TCRdb names TRBD2, which stays unverified in the absence of DNA. Germline V CDR1 and CDR2: SEHNR, FQNEAQ (reference sequence). The CDR3 is made up of 15 amino acids. Drawing the rest from reference TRBV7-9 and TRBJ2-5, the complete variable domain is DTGVSQNPRHKITKRGQNVTFRCDPISEHNRLYWYRQTLGQGPEFLTYFQNEAQLEKSRLLSDRFSAERPKGSFSTLEIQRTEQGDSAMYLCASRTSGAWPETQYFGPGTRLLVL.

CDR3 protein: CASKGDGSYNEQFF. V usage is TRBV6-1 and J usage is TRBJ2-1; the TCRdb D gene call, TRBD1, has no DNA to confirm it. The CDR3 loop spans 14 amino acids. Germline V gene data show CDR1 as MNHNS and CDR2 as SASEGT.

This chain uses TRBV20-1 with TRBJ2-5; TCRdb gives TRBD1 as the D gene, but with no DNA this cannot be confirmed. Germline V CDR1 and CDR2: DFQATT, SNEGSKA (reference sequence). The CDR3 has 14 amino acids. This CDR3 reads CSARAGGDQETQYF.

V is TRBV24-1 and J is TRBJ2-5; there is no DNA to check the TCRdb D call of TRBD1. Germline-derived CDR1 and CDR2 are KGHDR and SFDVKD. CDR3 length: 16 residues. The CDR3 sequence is CATSDYRDRNQETQYF.

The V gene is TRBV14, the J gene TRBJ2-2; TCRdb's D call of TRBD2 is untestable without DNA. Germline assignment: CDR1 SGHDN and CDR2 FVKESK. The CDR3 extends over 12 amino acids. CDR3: CASRHSPGELFF.